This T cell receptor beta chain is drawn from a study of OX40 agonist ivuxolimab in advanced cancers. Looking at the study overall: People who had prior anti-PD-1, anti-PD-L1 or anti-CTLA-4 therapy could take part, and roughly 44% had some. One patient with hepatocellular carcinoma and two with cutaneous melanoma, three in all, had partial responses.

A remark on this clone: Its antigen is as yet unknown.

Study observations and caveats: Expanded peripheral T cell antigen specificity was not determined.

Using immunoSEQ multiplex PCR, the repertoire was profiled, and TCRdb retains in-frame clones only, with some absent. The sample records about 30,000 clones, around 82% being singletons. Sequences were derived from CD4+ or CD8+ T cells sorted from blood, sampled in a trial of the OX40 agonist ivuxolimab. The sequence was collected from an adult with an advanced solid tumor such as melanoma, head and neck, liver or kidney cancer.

The CDR3 DNA reads TGTGCCAGCAGTCCCCGGGACGGGATAATTTATGGCTACACCTTC. Its protein is CASSPRDGIIYGYTF. The chain joins TRBV6-5 to TRBJ1-2; possibly TRBD1 for D (5 bases). Germline V CDR1 and CDR2: MNHEY, SVGAGI. The CDR3 is 15 amino acids. V shed 5 bases and J shed 5 bases, with 18 bases lying between them.